The 20 T cell receptor beta chains below all came from one sample that was sequenced in a study of human T cells and chemical hapten exposure. Time point indicated: patch test 2, 6 weeks after DPC sensitization. Treatment denoted: therapeutic diphenylcyclopropenone sensitization with weekly scalp DPC. TCRdb re-called the RACE reads through MiXCR, storing one row per CDR3 protein. Of about 140,000 distinct CDR3 sequences listed, roughly 12% are singletons. The input for sequencing was whole blood, taken in connection with sensitization to the hapten diphenylcyclopropenone (DPC). These TCRs come from a woman aged 50 to 65 with alopecia areata. Some clones in this sample may be carry-over from other donors' samples.

This clonotype was recorded many times. J is TRBJ1-2 and V is TRBV28, with a tentative D call TRBD1 (6 bases). V lost 8 bases and J 8 bases, leaving 30 bases between the germline ends. The germline CDR1 and CDR2 sequences are MDHEN and SYDVKM. This CDR3 region has 17 residues. CDR3 in amino acids: CASRPEGTRGRGGGYTF. CDR3 in DNA: TGTGCCAGCCGTCCTGAGGGGACAAGGGGCCGTGGAGGAGGCTACACCTTC.

The chain carries TRBV7-9 and TRBJ2-7; D call uncertain. In germline, CDR1 is SEHNR, CDR2 FQNEAQ (reference sequence). This CDR3 has 14 amino acids. Between the trimmed V and J ends, which lost 1 base and 0 bases, there was a span of 7 bases. Here the CDR3 DNA reads TGTGCCAGCAGCTTAGAGGTCACCTCCTACGAGCAGTACTTC. Its translation is CASSLEVTSYEQYF.

This clonotype was counted at least ten times. J is TRBJ2-1 and V is TRBV7-2; 10 nucleotides line up with TRBD2. This CDR3 has 15 residues. Per germline, CDR1 SGHTA and CDR2 FQGNSA. The junction had 5 bases not matched to a gene; V was cut back by 5 bases and J by 4 bases. The CDR3 sequence: CASSPPSGGYNEQFF. The CDR3 DNA reads as TGTGCCAGCAGCCCCCCTAGCGGGGGTTACAATGAGCAGTTCTTC.

This clonotype appeared many times. The rearrangement joins TRBV6-5 to TRBJ2-4; 7 bases fit TRBD2. The CDR3 runs 14 residues. Losses at the gene ends were 0 bases for V and 6 bases for J; bases not matched to a gene: 2. CDR1 and CDR2 (germline): MNHEY, SVGAGI. This chain's CDR3 is CASSYSGRGNIQYF. The DNA for the CDR3 is TGTGCCAGCAGTTACTCTGGGAGGGGAAACATTCAGTACTTC.

The chain is built from TRBV27 and TRBJ1-5; D gene uncertain. V shed 6 bases and J shed 1 base, with 7 bases lying between them. CDR3 size: 13 residues. The V gene's germline CDR1 is MNHEY and CDR2 SMNVEV (reference sequence). The CDR3 loop is CASSRTSNQPQHF. The CDR3 coding sequence is TGTGCCAGCAGCCGAACGAGCAATCAGCCCCAGCATTTT.

This chain's CDR3 is CASSLAAGASQEQYF. In DNA form, the CDR3 reads TGTGCCAGCAGCTTGGCCGCTGGAGCTTCGCAGGAGCAGTACTTC. The chain combines TRBV5-5 with TRBJ2-7; D is unresolved. Between the trimmed V and J ends, which lost 0 bases and 7 bases, there was a span of 17 bases. This CDR3 is built from 15 residues. Per the germline V gene, CDR1 is SGHKS and CDR2 is YYEKEE (reference sequence).

The sample holds many counts of this clonotype. The J gene is TRBJ2-3, the V gene TRBV12-3 or TRBV12-4; the match to TRBD1 covers 7 bases. This CDR3 comprises 16 residues. V trimming: 6 bases; J trimming: 3 bases; junction bases outside the gene matches: 12. The CDR3 here is CASRRPGGTLTDTQYF. CDR3 in DNA: TGTGCCAGCAGGCGACCAGGGGGAACCCTTACAGATACGCAGTATTTT.

In this sample, this clonotype turned up a few times. The rearrangement links TRBV7-9 to TRBJ1-1; D uncertain. Trimming took off 4 bases at V and 0 bases at J, with 12 bases between the two ends. CDR3 length equals 15 residues. Per the germline V gene, CDR1 is SEHNR and CDR2 is FQNEAQ (reference sequence). CDR3 residues: CASSSLGLMNTEAFF. CDR3 DNA: TGTGCCAGCAGCTCGCTAGGCCTCATGAACACTGAAGCTTTCTTT.

The chain is built from TRBV11-2 and TRBJ2-1, with a possible D match to TRBD2 (5 bases). V gave up 5 bases and J gave up 5 bases, with 16 bases separating them. The CDR3 contains 15 residues. Germline V gene data show CDR1 as SGHAT and CDR2 as FQNNGV. The CDR3 DNA sequence: TGTGCCAGCAGCCAAAGTGGTCTAGCTGACAATGAGCAGTTCTTC. Protein: CASSQSGLADNEQFF.

Comments on this clonotype: This may arise from a read error, as a much more abundant clone is one base away. The chain recombines TRBV4-3 with TRBJ1-4; weak D call: TRBD1 (6 bases). The germline V gene has CDR1 LGHNA and CDR2 YSLEER. This CDR3 has 12 amino acids. Here the CDR3 reads CTSSKRQGKLFF. The CDR3 DNA reads TGCACCAGCAGCAAACGCCAGGGGAAACTGTTTTTT.

V and J are TRBV11-2 and TRBJ2-2, with D hard to call. The CDR3 length is 13 residues. V lost 6 bases to trimming and J lost 6 bases, with 11 bases between them. Germline V gene sequence: CDR1 SGHAT, CDR2 FQNNGV. In DNA form, the CDR3 reads TGTGCCAGCAGTCCCACAAGCGCCGGGGAGCTGTTTTTT. It encodes CASSPTSAGELFF.

A few counts support this clonotype. The chain recombines TRBV29-1 with TRBJ2-2, with no clear D. V lost 6 bases and J 6 bases, leaving 8 bases between the germline ends. This CDR3 has 11 residues. The germline CDR1 and CDR2 sequences are SQVTM and ANQGSEA. The CDR3 region is CSVDTPGELFF. Here the CDR3 DNA reads TGCAGCGTAGACACGCCCGGGGAGCTGTTTTTT.

This clonotype has a count of ten or more. The chain has TRBV7-2 and TRBJ2-1; the match to TRBD2 covers 10 bases. The CDR3 runs to 15 residues. The germline V gene has CDR1 SGHTA and CDR2 FQGNSA. Trimming at V came to 4 bases and at J to 5 bases, leaving 5 bases not matched to a gene. The CDR3 loop is CASSWGLAKNNEQFF. In DNA form, the CDR3 reads TGTGCCAGCAGCTGGGGACTAGCGAAAAACAATGAGCAGTTCTTC.

This clonotype was seen more than once but under ten times. The chain couples TRBV28 to TRBJ2-7, with 8 bases identical to TRBD2. J lost 0 bases, V lost 8 bases, and 3 bases had no gene match. The CDR3 spans 13 residues. Per the germline V gene, CDR1 is MDHEN and CDR2 is SYDVKM. The CDR3: CASRSGSSYEQYF. CDR3 sequence (DNA): TGTGCCAGCCGGAGCGGGAGCTCCTACGAGCAGTACTTC.

This clonotype was seen repeatedly, ten times or more. The chain employs TRBV29-1 and TRBJ1-1; the match to TRBD1 covers 8 bases. This CDR3 has 14 residues. Looked up from germline, CDR1 is SQVTM and CDR2 is ANQGSEA. V lost 6 bases to trimming and J lost 5 bases; unmatched junction nucleotides: 11. The CDR3: CSVDRTGQGTEAFF. The CDR3 DNA is TGCAGCGTGGACAGGACAGGGCAGGGAACTGAAGCTTTCTTT.

This clonotype was recorded a few times. The V gene is TRBV20-1, the J gene TRBJ2-1; possible D gene TRBD1, 5 bases. The CDR3 length is 16 residues. Looked up from germline, CDR1 is DFQATT and CDR2 is SNEGSKA (reference sequence). V lost 3 bases, J lost 1 base, and 16 bases lay in between. In DNA, the CDR3 is TGCAGTGCTAGGGGGCTTGACAGTCCTTCCTACAATGAGCAGTTCTTC. This gives the protein CSARGLDSPSYNEQFF.

This clonotype was counted a few times. The CDR3 is CASSLAIGAEETQYF. The CDR3 nucleotides are TGTGCCAGCAGCTTGGCAATCGGCGCGGAAGAGACCCAGTACTTC. J is TRBJ2-5 and V is TRBV5-4; no definite D call. CDR1 is SGHNT, CDR2 YYREEE, per germline (reference sequence). V lost 0 bases, J lost 3 bases, and 12 bases lay in between. This CDR3 region has 15 residues. The full variable domain, rest sourced from reference TRBV5-4 and TRBJ2-5, is ETGVTQSPTHLIKTRGQQVTLRCSSQSGHNTVSWYQQALGQGPQFIFQYYREEENGRGNFPPRFSGLQFPNYSSELNVNALELDDSALYLCASSLAIGAEETQYFGPGTRLLVL.

The chain carries TRBV18 and TRBJ1-2; 10 bases are shared with TRBD1. Unmatched junction bases numbered 8, after V lost 3 bases and J lost 4 bases. This CDR3 is built from 16 residues. CDR1 is KGHSH and CDR2 is LQKENI in the germline V gene. The CDR3 DNA follows: TGTGCCAGCTCACCCCAGGGACAGGGGACGGGCTATGGCTACACCTTC. As protein: CASSPQGQGTGYGYTF. Full variable domain (rest looked up from reference TRBV18 and TRBJ1-2): NAGVMQNPRHLVRRRGQEARLRCSPMKGHSHVYWYRQLPEEGLKFMVYLQKENIIDESGMPKERFSAEFPKEGPSILRIQQVVRGDSAAYFCASSPQGQGTGYGYTFGSGTRLTVV.

This clonotype was seen ten or more times. The chain carries TRBV6-1 and TRBJ1-5; 8 nucleotides line up with TRBD1. Unmatched junction bases numbered 4, after V lost 6 bases and J lost 0 bases. The CDR3 is 15 residues long. The germline gives CDR1 MNHNS, CDR2 SASEGT. CDR3 nucleotides: TGTGCCAGCAGGCAGGACAGGGCTAGCAATCAGCCCCAGCATTTT. Translated: CASRQDRASNQPQHF.

This clonotype was seen repeatedly, ten times or more. The chain recombines TRBV7-9 with TRBJ1-4, with 8 bases that match TRBD1. The CDR3 has 16 residues. CDR1 and CDR2 (germline): SEHNR, FQNEAQ (reference sequence). The V gene end was trimmed by 6 bases and the J gene end by 3 bases; junction bases not matched to a gene: 9. This chain's CDR3 is CASRTGTGAPNEKLFF. The CDR3 DNA sequence: TGTGCCAGCAGAACCGGGACAGGTGCGCCTAATGAAAAACTGTTTTTT.